The 8 T cell receptor beta chains presented below share a single source sample, sequenced in a study of blood T cell repertoires in COVID-19 (dated by TCRdb to the early 2020s). Libraries were prepared through the immunoSEQ multiplex PCR assay. TCRdb stores this immuneACCESS table with in-frame sequences only. Part of the clones is absent; in the studies checked, under half of the shortfall reflects unresolved V genes, and no reason is known for the rest. This sample has 300,000 or so clones in its table, and about 86% of those were observed once. Roughly 4.2% of the sample is in the top ten clones. Sequencing used PBMCs or T cells enriched from blood (not recorded which). These receptors originate from a woman between 35 and 50 years old with acute COVID-19.

The genes are TRBV9 and TRBJ1-1, with TRBD1 matching 7 bases. Losses at the gene ends were 3 bases for V and 0 bases for J; bases not matched to a gene: 5. Germline V gene sequence: CDR1 SGDLS, CDR2 YYNGEE. The CDR3 runs 15 residues. This CDR3 is CASSEQGPLNTEAFF. The CDR3 coding sequence is TGTGCCAGCAGCGAACAGGGGCCTTTGAACACTGAAGCTTTCTTT.

The gene calls are TRBV4-3 and TRBJ2-7, with 8 bases lining up with TRBD1. This CDR3 has 16 residues. The ends lost 2 bases at V and 0 bases at J; junction bases unmatched: 6. Germline CDR1 and CDR2: LGHNA and YSLEER. CDR3 residues: CASSQNRQGSSYEQYF. The CDR3 DNA reads TGCGCCAGCAGCCAAAATAGACAGGGGTCCTCCTACGAGCAGTACTTC.

The rearrangement uses TRBV9 and TRBJ1-6; D unclear. Trimming stripped 1 base from V and 6 bases from J, with 8 bases between. Per the germline V gene, CDR1 is SGDLS and CDR2 is YYNGEE. This CDR3 region has 14 residues. The CDR3 bases are TGTGCCAGCAGCGTACTAATGCTTAATTCACCCCTCCACTTT. This encodes CASSVLMLNSPLHF.

The rearrangement uses TRBV5-1 and TRBJ2-5; the match to TRBD2 covers 8 bases. The ends lost 0 bases at V and 1 base at J; junction bases unmatched: 5. The CDR3 covers 16 residues. The germline CDR1 and CDR2 sequences are SGHRS and YFSETQ. As DNA, the CDR3 is TGCGCCAGCAGCTTGGTTACGGGAGGGCTCCAAGAGACCCAGTACTTC. It translates to CASSLVTGGLQETQYF.

V usage is TRBV7-6 and J usage is TRBJ1-1; tentatively, D is TRBD1 (5 bases). The germline V gene encodes CDR1 SGHVS and CDR2 FNYEAQ. The CDR3 is 15 amino acids. Trimming removed 1 base from V and 0 bases from J, with 9 bases in between. In DNA form, the CDR3 reads TGTGCCAGCAGCTTAGGGACATTCATGAACACTGAAGCTTTCTTT. Residues: CASSLGTFMNTEAFF.

This clone was detected a few times. V is TRBV5-1 and J is TRBJ2-3, with D possibly being TRBD1 (6 bases). Germline V CDR1 and CDR2: SGHRS, YFSETQ. This CDR3 comprises 14 residues. The ends were cut back, 7 bases at V and 1 base at J, with 13 bases in the middle. DNA of the CDR3: TGCGCCAGCCTACGAGGGGGTGGCACAGATACGCAGTATTTT. Translation: CASLRGGGTDTQYF.

The V and J genes are TRBV7-9 and TRBJ1-2; D call uncertain. Trimming removed 5 bases from V and 3 bases from J, with 7 bases in between. The germline V gene has CDR1 SEHNR and CDR2 FQNEAQ (reference sequence). This CDR3 is built from 12 residues. DNA of the CDR3: TGTGCCAGCAGCCGAGCGGACTATGGCTACACCTTC. It specifies CASSRADYGYTF.

This chain connects TRBV28 to TRBJ1-2; 9 positions agree with TRBD1. The trim removed 6 bases at V and 1 base at J, leaving 6 bases unmatched. The length of the CDR3 is 15 residues. Germline CDR1 is MDHEN and CDR2 is SYDVKM. In DNA, the CDR3 is TGTGCCAGCAGCCGAGCGGGACAGGGTAACTATGGCTACACCTTC. Encoded protein: CASSRAGQGNYGYTF.